This T cell receptor (beta chain) appears in the sequencing data of a study of OX40 agonist ivuxolimab in advanced cancers. Study-wide background: Intravenous ivuxolimab was administered to patients every 2 weeks at 0.01 to 10 mg/kg. Head and neck, renal cell, melanoma or hepatocellular carcinoma were the cancers that dose-escalation patients had. Regarding the study as a whole: Among the least clonally expanded were partial responders at 0.1-3.0 mg/kg. CD4+ and CD8+ blood T cells expanded clonally by week 6 at 0.1 to 3.0 mg/kg.

The data were produced by immunoSEQ multiplex PCR, yet TCRdb's version contains in-frame clones alone and is incomplete. The sample lists fewer than 85,000 clones; approximately 80% were seen once. This CDR3 region has 12 residues. CDR1 is MNHEY and CDR2 is SMNVEV in the germline V gene (reference sequence). Trimming removed 5 bases at V and 4 bases at J, with 8 bases between. This clone was seen more than once but under ten times. Antigen unknown. This TCR derives from an adult with an advanced solid tumor such as melanoma, head and neck, liver or kidney cancer. The chain links TRBV27 to TRBJ1-2; D unresolved. Sequenced here: CD4+ or CD8+ T cells sorted from blood, sampled in a trial of the OX40 agonist ivuxolimab. CDR3 residues: CASSQVGYGYTF. In nucleotides, the CDR3 is TGTGCCAGCAGTCAGGTCGGCTATGGCTACACCTTC.